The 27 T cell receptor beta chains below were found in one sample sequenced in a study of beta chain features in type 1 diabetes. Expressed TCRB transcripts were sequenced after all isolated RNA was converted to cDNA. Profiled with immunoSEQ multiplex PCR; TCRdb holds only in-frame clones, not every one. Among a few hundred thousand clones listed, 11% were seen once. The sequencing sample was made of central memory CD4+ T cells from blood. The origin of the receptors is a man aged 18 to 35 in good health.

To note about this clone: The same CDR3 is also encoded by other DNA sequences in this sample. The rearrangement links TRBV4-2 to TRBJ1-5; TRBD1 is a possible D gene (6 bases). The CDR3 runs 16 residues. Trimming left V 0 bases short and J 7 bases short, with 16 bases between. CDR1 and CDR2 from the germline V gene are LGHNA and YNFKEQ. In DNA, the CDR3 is TGTGCCAGCAGCCAAGAGCCACAGGGACTGGGGCAGCCCCAGCATTTT. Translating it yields CASSQEPQGLGQPQHF.

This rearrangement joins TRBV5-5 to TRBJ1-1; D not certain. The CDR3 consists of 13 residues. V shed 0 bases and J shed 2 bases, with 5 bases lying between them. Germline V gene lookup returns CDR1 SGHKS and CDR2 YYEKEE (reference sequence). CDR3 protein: CASSLEGNTEAFF. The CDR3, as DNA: TGTGCCAGCAGCTTGGAGGGTAACACTGAAGCTTTCTTT.

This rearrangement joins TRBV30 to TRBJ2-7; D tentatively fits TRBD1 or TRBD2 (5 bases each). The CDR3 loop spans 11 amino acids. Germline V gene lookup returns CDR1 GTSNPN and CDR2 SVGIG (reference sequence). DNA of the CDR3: TGTGCTCTCGGAGGCTGGGGGAAGCAGTACTTC. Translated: CALGGWGKQYF.

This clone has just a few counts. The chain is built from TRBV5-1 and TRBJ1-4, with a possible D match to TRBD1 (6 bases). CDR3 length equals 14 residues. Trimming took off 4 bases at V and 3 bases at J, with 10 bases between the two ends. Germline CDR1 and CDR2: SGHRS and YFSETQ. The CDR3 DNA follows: TGCGCCAGCAGCCGGGGGCTTGCTAATGAAAAACTGTTTTTT. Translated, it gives CASSRGLANEKLFF.

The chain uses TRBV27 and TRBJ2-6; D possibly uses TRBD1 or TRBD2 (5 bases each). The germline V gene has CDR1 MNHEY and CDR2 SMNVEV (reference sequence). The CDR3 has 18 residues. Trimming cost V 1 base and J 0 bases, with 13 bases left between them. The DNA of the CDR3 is TGTGCCAGCAGTTTATTGGCAGGGACCAGCTCTGGGGCCAACGTCCTGACTTTC. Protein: CASSLLAGTSSGANVLTF.

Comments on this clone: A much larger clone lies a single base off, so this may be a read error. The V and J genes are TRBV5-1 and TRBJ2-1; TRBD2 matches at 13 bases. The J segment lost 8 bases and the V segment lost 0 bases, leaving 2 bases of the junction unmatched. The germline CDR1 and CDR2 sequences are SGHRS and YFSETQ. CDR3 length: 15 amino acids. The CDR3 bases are TGCGCCAGCAGCTTGGGGACTAGCGGGAGCGATGAGCAGTTCTTC. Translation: CASSLGTSGSDEQFF.

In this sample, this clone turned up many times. This CDR3 is CSVRPDPNIQYF. The CDR3 DNA sequence: TGCAGCGTGAGACCCGACCCAAACATTCAGTACTTC. The chain joins TRBV29-1 to TRBJ2-4; D uncertain. The CDR3 length is 12 residues. Trimming stripped 6 bases from V and 6 bases from J, with 12 bases between. CDR1 SQVTM and CDR2 ANQGSEA come from the germline V gene. Full variable domain (remainder filled in from reference TRBV29-1 and TRBJ2-4): SAVISQKPSRDICQRGTSLTIQCQVDSQVTMMFWYRQQPGQSLTLIATANQGSEATYESGFVIDKFPISRPNLTFSTLTVSNMSPEDSSIYLCSVRPDPNIQYFGAGTRLSVL.

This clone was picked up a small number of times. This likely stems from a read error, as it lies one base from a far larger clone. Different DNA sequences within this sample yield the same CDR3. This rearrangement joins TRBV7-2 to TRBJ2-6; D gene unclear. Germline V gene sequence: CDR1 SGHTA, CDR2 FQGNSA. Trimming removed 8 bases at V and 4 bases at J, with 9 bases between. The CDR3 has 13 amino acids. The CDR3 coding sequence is TGTGCCAGCGGAAGGGCGGGGGCCAACGTCCTGACTTTC. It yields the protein CASGRAGANVLTF. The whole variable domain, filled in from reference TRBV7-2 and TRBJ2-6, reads GAGVSQSPSNKVTEKGKDVELRCDPISGHTALYWYRQSLGQGLEFLIYFQGNSAPDKSGLPSDRFSAERTGGSVSTLTIQRTQQEDSAVYLCASGRAGANVLTFGAGSRLTVL.

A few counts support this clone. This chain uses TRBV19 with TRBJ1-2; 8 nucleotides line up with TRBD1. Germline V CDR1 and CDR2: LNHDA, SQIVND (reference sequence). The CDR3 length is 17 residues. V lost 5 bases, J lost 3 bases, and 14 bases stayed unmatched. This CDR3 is CASSPHGQGLRYYGYTF. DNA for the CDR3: TGTGCCAGTAGTCCGCACGGACAGGGCCTGAGGTACTATGGCTACACCTTC.

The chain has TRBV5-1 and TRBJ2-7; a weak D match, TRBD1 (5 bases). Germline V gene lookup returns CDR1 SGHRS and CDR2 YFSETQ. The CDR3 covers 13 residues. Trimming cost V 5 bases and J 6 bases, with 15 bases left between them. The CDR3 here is CASSQGPSPEQYF. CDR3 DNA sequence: TGCGCCAGCAGTCAGGGCCCCTCACCCGAGCAGTACTTC.

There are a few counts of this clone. The CDR3 bases are TGTGCCAGCAGCGGCGGGAGATCAACCTACAATGAGCAGTTCTTC. Protein sequence: CASSGGRSTYNEQFF. The chain couples TRBV7-9 to TRBJ2-1; 7 bases agree with TRBD2. J was trimmed by 2 bases and V by 5 bases; bases with no gene match: 6. Per the germline V gene, CDR1 is SEHNR and CDR2 is FQNEAQ (reference sequence). The CDR3 has 15 amino acids.

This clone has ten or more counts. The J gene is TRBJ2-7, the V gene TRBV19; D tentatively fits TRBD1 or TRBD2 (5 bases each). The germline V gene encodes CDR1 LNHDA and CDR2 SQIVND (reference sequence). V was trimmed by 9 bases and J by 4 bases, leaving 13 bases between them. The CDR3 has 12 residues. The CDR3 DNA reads TGTGCCAGGCCGGGACGGGGATACGAGCAGTACTTC. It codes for CARPGRGYEQYF.

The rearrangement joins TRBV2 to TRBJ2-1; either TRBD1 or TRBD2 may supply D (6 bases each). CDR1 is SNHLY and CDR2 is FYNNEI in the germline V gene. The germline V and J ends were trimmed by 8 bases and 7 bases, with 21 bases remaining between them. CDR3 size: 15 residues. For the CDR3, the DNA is TGTGCCAGCGGGCGGGACAACCCTGATCCTAATGAGCAGTTCTTC. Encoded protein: CASGRDNPDPNEQFF.

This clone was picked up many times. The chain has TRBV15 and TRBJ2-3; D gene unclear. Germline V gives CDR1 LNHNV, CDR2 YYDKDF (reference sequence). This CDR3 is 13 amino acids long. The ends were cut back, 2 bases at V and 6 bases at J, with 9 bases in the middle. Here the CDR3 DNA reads TGTGCCACCAGCAGATATTTGGCGGATACGCAGTATTTT. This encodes CATSRYLADTQYF. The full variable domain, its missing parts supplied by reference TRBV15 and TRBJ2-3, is DAMVIQNPRYQVTQFGKPVTLSCSQTLNHNVMYWYQQKSSQAPKLLFHYYDKDFNNEADTPDNFQSRRPNTSFCFLDIRSPGLGDTAMYLCATSRYLADTQYFGPGTRLTVL.

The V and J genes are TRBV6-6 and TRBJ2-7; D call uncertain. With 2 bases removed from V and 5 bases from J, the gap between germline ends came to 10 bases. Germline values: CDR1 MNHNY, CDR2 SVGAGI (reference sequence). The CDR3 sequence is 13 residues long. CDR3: CASSYATVNEQYF. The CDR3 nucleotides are TGTGCCAGCAGTTACGCTACAGTAAACGAGCAGTACTTC.

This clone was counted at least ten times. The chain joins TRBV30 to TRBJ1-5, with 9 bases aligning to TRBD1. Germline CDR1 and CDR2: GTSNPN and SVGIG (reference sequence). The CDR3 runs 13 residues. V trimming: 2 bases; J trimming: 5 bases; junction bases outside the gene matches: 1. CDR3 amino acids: CAWSRTGDQPQHF. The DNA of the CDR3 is TGTGCCTGGAGTCGGACAGGGGATCAGCCCCAGCATTTT.

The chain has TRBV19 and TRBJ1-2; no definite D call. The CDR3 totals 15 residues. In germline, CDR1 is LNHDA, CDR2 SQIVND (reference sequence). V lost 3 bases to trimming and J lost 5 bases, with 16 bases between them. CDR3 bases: TGTGCCAGTAGTATTAACGGCAACTTGGCTTATGGCTACACCTTC. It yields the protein CASSINGNLAYGYTF.

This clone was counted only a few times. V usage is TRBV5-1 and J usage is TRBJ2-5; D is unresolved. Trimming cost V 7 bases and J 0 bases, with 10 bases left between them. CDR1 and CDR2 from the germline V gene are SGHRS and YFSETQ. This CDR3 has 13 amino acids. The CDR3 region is CASERTNQETQYF. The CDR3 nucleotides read TGCGCCAGCGAACGGACCAACCAAGAGACCCAGTACTTC.

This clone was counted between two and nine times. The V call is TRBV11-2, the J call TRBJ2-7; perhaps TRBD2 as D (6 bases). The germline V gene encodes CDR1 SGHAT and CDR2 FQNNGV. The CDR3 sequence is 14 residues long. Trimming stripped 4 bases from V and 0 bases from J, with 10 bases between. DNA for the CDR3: TGTGCCAGCAGCTCGTACGGGAGCTCCTACGAGCAGTACTTC. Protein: CASSSYGSSYEQYF.

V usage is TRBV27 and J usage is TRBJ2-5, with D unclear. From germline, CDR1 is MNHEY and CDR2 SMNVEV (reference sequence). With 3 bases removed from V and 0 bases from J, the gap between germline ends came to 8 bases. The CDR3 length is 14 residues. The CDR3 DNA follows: TGTGCCAGCAGTTTCGTGGGGTACCAAGAGACCCAGTACTTC. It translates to CASSFVGYQETQYF.

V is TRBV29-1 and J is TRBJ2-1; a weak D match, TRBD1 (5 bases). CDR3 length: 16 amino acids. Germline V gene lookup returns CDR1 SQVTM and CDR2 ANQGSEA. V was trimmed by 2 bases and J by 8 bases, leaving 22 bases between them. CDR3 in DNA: TGCAGCGTTGAATCCCCCGGACACCCCTCTGAGTATGAGCAGTTCTTC. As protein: CSVESPGHPSEYEQFF.

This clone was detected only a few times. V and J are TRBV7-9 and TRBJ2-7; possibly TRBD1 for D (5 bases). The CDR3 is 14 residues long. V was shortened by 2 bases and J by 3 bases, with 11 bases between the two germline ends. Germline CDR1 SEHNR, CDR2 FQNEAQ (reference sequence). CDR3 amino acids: CASSLSSGNYEQYF. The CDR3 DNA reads TGTGCCAGCAGCTTAAGCTCAGGGAACTACGAGCAGTACTTC.

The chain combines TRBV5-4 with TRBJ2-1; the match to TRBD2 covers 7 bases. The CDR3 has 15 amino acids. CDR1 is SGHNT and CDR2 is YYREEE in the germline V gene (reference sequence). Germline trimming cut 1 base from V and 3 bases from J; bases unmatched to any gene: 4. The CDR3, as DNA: TGTGCCAGCAGCTTGCGTCTAGCGGTCTACAATGAGCAGTTCTTC. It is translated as CASSLRLAVYNEQFF.

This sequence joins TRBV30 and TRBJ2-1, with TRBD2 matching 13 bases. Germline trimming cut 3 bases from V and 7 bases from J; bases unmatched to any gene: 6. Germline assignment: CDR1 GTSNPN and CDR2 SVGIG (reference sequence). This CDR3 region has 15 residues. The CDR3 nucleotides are TGTGCCTGGAGGGTACAGGGACTAGCGGGAAATGAGCAGTTCTTC. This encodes CAWRVQGLAGNEQFF.

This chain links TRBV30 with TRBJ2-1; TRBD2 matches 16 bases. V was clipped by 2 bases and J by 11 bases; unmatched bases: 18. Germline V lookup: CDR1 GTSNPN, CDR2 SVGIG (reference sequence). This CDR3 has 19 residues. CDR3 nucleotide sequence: TGTGCCTGGAGTCTAAGAGAGGGACTAGCGGGAGGGTCCTCTGAAAAGCAGTTCTTC. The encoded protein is CAWSLREGLAGGSSEKQFF.

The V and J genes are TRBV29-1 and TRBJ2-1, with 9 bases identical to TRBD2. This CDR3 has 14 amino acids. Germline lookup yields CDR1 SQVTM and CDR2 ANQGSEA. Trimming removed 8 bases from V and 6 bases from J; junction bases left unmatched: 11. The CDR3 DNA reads TGCAGCTTCAGCGGGAGGACGATCCGCAATGAGCAGTTCTTC. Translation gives CSFSGRTIRNEQFF.

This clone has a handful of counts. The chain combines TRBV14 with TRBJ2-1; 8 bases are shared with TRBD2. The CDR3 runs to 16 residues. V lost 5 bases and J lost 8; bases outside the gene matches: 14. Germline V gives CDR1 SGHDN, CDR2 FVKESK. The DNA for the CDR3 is TGTGCCAGCAGCTTCGTCCGACTAGCGAGAACCGATGAGCAGTTCTTC. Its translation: CASSFVRLARTDEQFF.